This T cell receptor beta chain was sequenced during a study of monozygotic twins with inflammatory bowel disease. Findings of the study overall: The inverse Simpson measure of TCRbeta diversity was lower in IBD patients than in healthy co-twins. In patient repertoires, differing immunosuppressive treatments may have added some variability.

TCRdb re-called the 5' RACE reads and shows each CDR3 protein once, DNA omitted. Recorded for this sample: around 450,000 distinct CDR3 sequences. Concerning this clonotype: The antigen is not known.

CDR1 is SGHTA and CDR2 is FQGNSA in the germline V gene. The CDR3 is 14 residues long. The genes are TRBV7-2 and TRBJ2-3; the TRBD1 assignment by TCRdb is unverifiable without DNA. The sample comprised blood. The clonotype was recovered from a human donor with ulcerative colitis or Crohn's disease, or a healthy co-twin of an affected twin (not recorded which). CDR3 protein: CASSSPRITDTQYF.